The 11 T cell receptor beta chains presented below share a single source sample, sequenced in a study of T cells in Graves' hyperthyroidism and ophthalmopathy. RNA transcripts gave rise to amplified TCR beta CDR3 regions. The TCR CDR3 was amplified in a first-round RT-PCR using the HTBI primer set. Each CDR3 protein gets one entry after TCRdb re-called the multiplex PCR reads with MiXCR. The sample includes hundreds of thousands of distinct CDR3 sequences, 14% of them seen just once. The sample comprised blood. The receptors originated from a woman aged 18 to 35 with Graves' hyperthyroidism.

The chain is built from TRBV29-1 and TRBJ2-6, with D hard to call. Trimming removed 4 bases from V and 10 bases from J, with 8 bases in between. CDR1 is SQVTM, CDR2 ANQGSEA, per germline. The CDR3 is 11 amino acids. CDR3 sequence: CSVVVANVLTF. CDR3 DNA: TGCAGCGTTGTAGTAGCAAACGTCCTGACTTTC.

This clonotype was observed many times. CDR3 DNA: TGTGCCAGCAGCTACGCCCCTCTGACCGGGACGGGAAATACGCAGTATTTT. This translates into CASSYAPLTGTGNTQYF. The chain recombines TRBV6-2 or TRBV6-3 with TRBJ2-3, with D perhaps matching TRBD1 or TRBD2 (5 bases each). The germline V and J ends were trimmed by 6 bases and 7 bases, with 26 bases remaining between them. Germline V gives CDR1 MNHEY, CDR2 SVGEGT. CDR3 length: 17 residues.

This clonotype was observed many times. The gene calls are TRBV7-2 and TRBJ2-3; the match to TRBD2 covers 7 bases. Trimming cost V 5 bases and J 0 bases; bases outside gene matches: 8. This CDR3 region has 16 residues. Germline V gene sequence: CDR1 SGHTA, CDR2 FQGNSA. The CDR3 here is CASSRSSGVSTDTQYF. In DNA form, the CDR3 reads TGTGCCAGCAGCCGGTCGAGCGGGGTGAGCACAGATACGCAGTATTTT.

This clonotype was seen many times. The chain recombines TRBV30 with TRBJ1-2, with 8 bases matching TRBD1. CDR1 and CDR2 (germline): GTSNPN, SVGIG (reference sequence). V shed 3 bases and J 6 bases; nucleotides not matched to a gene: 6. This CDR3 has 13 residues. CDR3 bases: TGTGCCTGGAGCCGGTACAGGGGGGATGGCTACACCTTC. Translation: CAWSRYRGDGYTF.

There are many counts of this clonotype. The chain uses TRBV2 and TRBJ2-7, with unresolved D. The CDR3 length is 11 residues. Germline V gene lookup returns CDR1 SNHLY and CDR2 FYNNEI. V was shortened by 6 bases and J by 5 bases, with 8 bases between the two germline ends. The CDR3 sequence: CASSDAHEQYF. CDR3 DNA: TGTGCCAGCAGCGACGCACACGAGCAGTACTTC.

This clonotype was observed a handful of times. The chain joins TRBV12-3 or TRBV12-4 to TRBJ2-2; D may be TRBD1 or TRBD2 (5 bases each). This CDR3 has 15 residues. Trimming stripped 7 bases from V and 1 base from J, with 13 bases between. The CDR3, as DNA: TGTGCCAGCATCACGGGACCCAGGAACACCGGGGAGCTGTTTTTT. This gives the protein CASITGPRNTGELFF.

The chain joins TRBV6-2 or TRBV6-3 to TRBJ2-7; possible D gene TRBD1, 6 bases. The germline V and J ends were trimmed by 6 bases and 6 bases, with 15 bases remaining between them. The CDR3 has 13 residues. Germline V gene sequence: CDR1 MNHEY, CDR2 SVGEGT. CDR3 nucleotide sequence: TGTGCCAGCAGCGGGACACCCCTGGGCGAGCAGTACTTC. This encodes CASSGTPLGEQYF.

CDR3 loop: CASSIRTGKVTEAFF. Written as DNA, the CDR3 is TGTGCCAGTAGTATTCGTACGGGGAAGGTCACTGAAGCTTTCTTT. The rearrangement links TRBV19 to TRBJ1-1; no clear D gene. The V end lost 3 bases, the J end lost 4 bases, and 15 bases lay between the germline ends. Germline CDR1 reads LNHDA; CDR2 reads SQIVND (reference sequence). The CDR3 runs 15 residues.

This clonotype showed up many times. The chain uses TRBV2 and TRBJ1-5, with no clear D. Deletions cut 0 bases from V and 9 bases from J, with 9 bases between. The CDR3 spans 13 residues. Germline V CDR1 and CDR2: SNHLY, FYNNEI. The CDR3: CASSEALFRPQHF. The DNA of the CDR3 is TGTGCCAGCAGTGAAGCGCTTTTTAGGCCCCAGCATTTT.

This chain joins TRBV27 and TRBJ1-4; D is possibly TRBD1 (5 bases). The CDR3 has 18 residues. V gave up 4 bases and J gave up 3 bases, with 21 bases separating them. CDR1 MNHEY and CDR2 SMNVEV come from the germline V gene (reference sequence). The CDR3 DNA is TGTGCCAGCAGTTCTACCCCAGAGATAGGGGAGTCTAATGAAAAACTGTTTTTT. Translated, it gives CASSSTPEIGESNEKLFF.

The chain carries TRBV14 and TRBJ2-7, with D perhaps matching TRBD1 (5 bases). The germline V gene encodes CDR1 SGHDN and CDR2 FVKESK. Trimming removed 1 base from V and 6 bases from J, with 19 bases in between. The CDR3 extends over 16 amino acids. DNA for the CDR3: TGTGCCAGCAGCCAAGGTGTAAGGGGTTTCCGCAGCGAGCAGTACTTC. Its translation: CASSQGVRGFRSEQYF.